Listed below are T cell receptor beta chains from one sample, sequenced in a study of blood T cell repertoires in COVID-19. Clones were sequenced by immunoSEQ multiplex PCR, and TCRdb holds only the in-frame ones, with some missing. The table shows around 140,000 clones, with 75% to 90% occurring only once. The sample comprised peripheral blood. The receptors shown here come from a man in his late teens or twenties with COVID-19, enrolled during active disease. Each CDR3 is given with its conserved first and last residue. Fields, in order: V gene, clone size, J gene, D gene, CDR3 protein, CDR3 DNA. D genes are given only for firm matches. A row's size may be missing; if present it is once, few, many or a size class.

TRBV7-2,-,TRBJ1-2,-,CASSLETGNYGYTF,TGTGCCAGCAGCTTAGAGACAGGAAACTATGGCTACACCTTC
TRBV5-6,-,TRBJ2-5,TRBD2,CASSLGLAGQETQYF,TGTGCCAGCAGCTTGGGGCTAGCGGGACAAGAGACCCAGTACTTC
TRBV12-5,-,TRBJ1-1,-,CASGFSFTQRGSDTEAFF,TGTGCTAGTGGTTTTTCTTTTACCCAGCGAGGGAGCGACACTGAAGCTTTCTTT
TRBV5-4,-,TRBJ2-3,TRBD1,CASSGRDRTLHADTQYF,TGTGCCAGCAGTGGTCGGGACAGGACCCTCCACGCAGATACGCAGTATTTT
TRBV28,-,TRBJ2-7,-,CASSLGPGYEQYF,TGTGCCAGCAGTTTAGGGCCCGGCTACGAGCAGTACTTC
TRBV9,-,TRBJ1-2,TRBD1,CASSGQGRTYYGYTF,TGTGCCAGCAGCGGACAGGGACGGACCTACTATGGCTACACCTTC
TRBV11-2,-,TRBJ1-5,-,CASSRDTANQPQHF,TGTGCCAGCAGTCGAGACACGGCTAATCAGCCCCAGCATTTT
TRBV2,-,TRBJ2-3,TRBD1,CASSKDRGTDTQYF,TGTGCCAGCAGTAAGGACAGGGGGACAGATACGCAGTATTTT
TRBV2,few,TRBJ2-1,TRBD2,CASSDKREGPYEQFF,TGTGCCAGCAGTGATAAGCGGGAGGGCCCCTATGAGCAGTTCTTC
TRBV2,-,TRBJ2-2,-,CASSARGRGTRVTGELFF,TGTGCCAGCAGCGCTAGGGGGAGGGGGACCCGGGTCACCGGGGAGCTGTTTTTT
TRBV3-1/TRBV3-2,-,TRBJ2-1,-,CASSQDLMDTYNEQFF,TGTGCCAGCAGCCAAGACCTAATGGACACGTACAATGAGCAGTTCTTC
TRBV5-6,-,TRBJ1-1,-,CASSLGQTEAFF,TGTGCCAGCAGCCTAGGACAAACTGAAGCTTTCTTT
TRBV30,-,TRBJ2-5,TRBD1,CAWSRRTGETQYF,TGTGCCTGGAGCAGACGGACAGGGGAGACCCAGTACTTC
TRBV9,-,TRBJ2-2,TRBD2,CASSKTSGGKGTGELFF,TGTGCCAGCAGCAAGACTAGCGGGGGGAAGGGGACCGGGGAGCTGTTTTTT
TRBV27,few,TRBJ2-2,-,CASSPPPGRGELFF,TGTGCCAGCAGTCCCCCTCCAGGGCGAGGGGAGCTGTTTTTT
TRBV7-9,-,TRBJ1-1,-,CASSPADWNTEAFF,TGTGCCAGCAGCCCAGCAGACTGGAACACTGAAGCTTTCTTT
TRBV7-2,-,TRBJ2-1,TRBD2,CASSLEGGGLAGVYNEQFF,TGTGCCAGCAGCTTAGAAGGCGGGGGACTAGCGGGAGTTTACAATGAGCAGTTCTTC
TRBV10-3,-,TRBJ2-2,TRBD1,CAISGQGAIGELFF,TGTGCCATCAGTGGACAGGGGGCAATCGGGGAGCTGTTTTTT
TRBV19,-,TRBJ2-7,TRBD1,CASSTRDRATYEQYF,TGTGCCAGTAGTACTAGGGACAGGGCCACCTACGAGCAGTACTTC
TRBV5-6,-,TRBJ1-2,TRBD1,CASSLAGTANYGYTF,TGTGCCAGCAGCTTGGCAGGGACAGCCAACTATGGCTACACCTTC
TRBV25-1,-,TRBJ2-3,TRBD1,CASRAQGKGLTDTQYF,TGTGCCAGCAGGGCACAGGGGAAGGGGTTGACAGATACGCAGTATTTT
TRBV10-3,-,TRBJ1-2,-,CAISDRAPSGYTF,TGTGCCATCAGTGACAGGGCTCCGAGTGGCTACACCTTC
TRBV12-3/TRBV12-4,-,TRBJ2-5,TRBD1,CASSTDSGGTQYF,TGTGCCAGCAGCACGGACTCAGGGGGGACCCAGTACTTC
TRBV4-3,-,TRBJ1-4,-,CASSHEGVGEKLFF,TGCGCCAGCAGCCACGAGGGGGTCGGTGAAAAACTGTTTTTT
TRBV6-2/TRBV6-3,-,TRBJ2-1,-,CASSYSVQRAEQFF,TGTGCCAGCAGTTACTCGGTCCAGCGGGCAGAGCAGTTCTTC
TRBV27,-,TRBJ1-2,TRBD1,CASKLTGDRLSNYGYTF,TGTGCCAGCAAATTAACCGGGGACAGGCTATCTAACTATGGCTACACCTTC
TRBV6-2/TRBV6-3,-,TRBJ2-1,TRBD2,CASSYLAGNNEQFF,TGTGCCAGCAGTTATCTAGCGGGGAACAATGAGCAGTTCTTC
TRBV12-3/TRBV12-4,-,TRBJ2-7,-,CASNGGISYEQYF,TGTGCCAGCAACGGCGGGATCTCCTACGAGCAGTACTTC
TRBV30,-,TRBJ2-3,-,CAWSVPSDWNTQYF,TGTGCCTGGAGTGTACCCTCCGACTGGAATACGCAGTATTTT
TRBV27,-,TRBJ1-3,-,CASRQSSGNTIYF,TGTGCCAGCAGACAGAGCTCTGGAAACACCATATATTTT
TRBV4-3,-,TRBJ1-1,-,CASSQYQEAARAFF,TGCGCCAGCAGCCAATATCAGGAGGCCGCTCGAGCTTTCTTT
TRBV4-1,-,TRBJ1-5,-,CASSHRPGGSGYSNQPQHF,TGCGCCAGCAGCCACCGCCCGGGGGGCTCGGGGTATAGCAATCAGCCCCAGCATTTT
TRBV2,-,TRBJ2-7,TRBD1,CASSERLLQGAYEQYF,TGTGCCAGCAGTGAACGTCTCTTACAGGGGGCCTACGAGCAGTACTTC
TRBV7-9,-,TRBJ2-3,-,CASSLAPVDTQYF,TGTGCCAGCAGCTTAGCGCCAGTGGATACGCAGTATTTT
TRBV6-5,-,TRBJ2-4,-,CASSPGTRLIQYF,TGTGCCAGCAGTCCAGGGACAAGGCTGATTCAGTACTTC
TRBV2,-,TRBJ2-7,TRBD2,CASRAGLAGRYEQYF,TGTGCCAGCAGAGCGGGGCTAGCGGGAAGGTACGAGCAGTACTTC
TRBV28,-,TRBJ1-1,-,CASSLSGRAFF,TGTGCCAGCAGTTTGTCAGGGAGGGCTTTCTTT
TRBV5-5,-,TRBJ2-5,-,CASSLEGGVWQETQYF,TGTGCCAGCAGCTTGGAAGGGGGAGTCTGGCAAGAGACCCAGTACTTC
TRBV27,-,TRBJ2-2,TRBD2,CASTGTSGTGELFF,TGTGCCAGCACAGGGACTAGCGGAACCGGGGAGCTGTTTTTT
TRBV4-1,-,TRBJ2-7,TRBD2,CASSLRVAGAGEQYF,TGCGCCAGCAGCCTAAGAGTAGCGGGAGCTGGGGAGCAGTACTTC
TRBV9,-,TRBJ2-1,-,CASSVAGAFNEQFF,TGTGCCAGCAGCGTAGCGGGAGCTTTCAATGAGCAGTTCTTC
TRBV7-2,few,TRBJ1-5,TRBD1,CASSRGQGPNQPQHF,TGTGCCAGCAGCCGTGGACAGGGACCCAATCAGCCCCAGCATTTT